The 13 T cell receptor beta chains below come from one sample, sequenced in a study of T cell repertoires in cytomegalovirus infection. Via MiXCR, TCRdb re-called the reads, giving one row per CDR3 protein. The sample records some 700,000 distinct CDR3 sequences, roughly a third being singletons. These receptors have no known antigen. The source material was cultured PBMCs, sampled from culture after CMV antigen stimulation. These receptors were collected from a human donor in good health (CMV status not recorded). Some clones in this sample may be carry-over from other donors' samples.

The chain uses TRBV20-1 and TRBJ2-7, with 11 nucleotides matching TRBD2. CDR1 DFQATT and CDR2 SNEGSKA come from the germline V gene (reference sequence). The CDR3 spans 16 residues. The V gene end was trimmed by 4 bases and the J gene end by 6 bases; junction bases not matched to a gene: 14. DNA for the CDR3: TGCAGTGCTAAGCACAATATAGCGGGAGGGGCGAGCGAGCAGTACTTC. Translation gives CSAKHNIAGGASEQYF.

This clonotype turned up a few times. The chain recombines TRBV7-2 with TRBJ2-3; D not resolved. The CDR3 loop spans 14 amino acids. The V end was cut by 2 bases, the J end by 2 bases, with 8 bases between. From germline, CDR1 is SGHTA and CDR2 FQGNSA. CDR3 amino acids: CASSLFQDTDTQYF. The CDR3 DNA is TGTGCCAGCAGCTTATTCCAGGACACAGATACGCAGTATTTT.

The CDR3 protein is CASNPLTTAGRTDTQYF. CDR3 sequence (DNA): TGTGCCAGCAACCCCTTGACGACAGCCGGCCGCACAGATACGCAGTATTTT. This chain uses TRBV28 with TRBJ2-3; D is perhaps TRBD1 (5 bases). V lost 7 bases, J lost 1 base, and 21 bases lay in between. This CDR3 contains 17 residues. Germline CDR1 and CDR2: MDHEN and SYDVKM.

This clonotype was recorded at least ten times. The chain joins TRBV7-2 to TRBJ2-7, with TRBD1 matching over 7 bases. V trimming: 5 bases; J trimming: 6 bases; junction bases outside the gene matches: 10. This CDR3 is 14 amino acids long. Germline CDR1 and CDR2: SGHTA and FQGNSA. The CDR3 region has the DNA TGTGCCAGCAGCCGTGACAGGGTGTCCGTCGAGCAGTACTTC. Its translation: CASSRDRVSVEQYF. Full variable domain (rest looked up from reference TRBV7-2 and TRBJ2-7): GAGVSQSPSNKVTEKGKDVELRCDPISGHTALYWYRQSLGQGLEFLIYFQGNSAPDKSGLPSDRFSAERTGGSVSTLTIQRTQQEDSAVYLCASSRDRVSVEQYFGPGTRLTVT.

The CDR3 region is CAHGTANYEQYF. CDR3 bases: TGTGCCCACGGGACAGCGAACTACGAGCAGTACTTC. This rearrangement joins TRBV10-3 to TRBJ2-7, with 7 bases aligning to TRBD1. J lost 3 bases, V lost 11 bases, and 7 bases had no gene match. CDR3 length: 12 amino acids. Germline CDR1 reads ENHRY; CDR2 reads SYGVKD.

This clonotype was seen repeatedly, ten times or more. The rearrangement links TRBV11-2 to TRBJ2-7; 8 bases are a match to TRBD2. The CDR3 has 15 residues. Germline CDR1 SGHAT, CDR2 FQNNGV. The ends lost 5 bases at V and 0 bases at J; junction bases unmatched: 6. CDR3 nucleotide sequence: TGTGCCAGCAGCCCCAGACTAGCGAGCTCCTACGAGCAGTACTTC. Encoded protein: CASSPRLASSYEQYF.

This clonotype was recorded many times. The rearrangement joins TRBV7-2 to TRBJ1-5; D is possibly TRBD1 (5 bases). The V gene's germline CDR1 is SGHTA and CDR2 FQGNSA. The CDR3 runs to 16 residues. The germline V and J ends were trimmed by 3 bases and 2 bases, with 14 bases remaining between them. CDR3 region: CASSFDGQGGNQPQHF. The CDR3 coding sequence is TGTGCCAGCAGCTTTGATGGGCAGGGCGGCAATCAGCCCCAGCATTTT.

V gene TRBV7-9 combines with J gene TRBJ2-3, with TRBD2 identical over 8 bases. This CDR3 has 18 residues. Germline V gene sequence: CDR1 SEHNR, CDR2 FQNEAQ (reference sequence). The V gene end was trimmed by 1 base and the J gene end by 0 bases; junction bases not matched to a gene: 9. CDR3 residues: CASSLGFAGGYSTDTQYF. CDR3 DNA: TGTGCCAGCAGCTTAGGATTTGCGGGAGGCTACAGCACAGATACGCAGTATTTT.

The rearrangement uses TRBV20-1 and TRBJ1-5; D is perhaps TRBD1 (6 bases). This CDR3 region has 15 residues. Germline CDR1 reads DFQATT; CDR2 reads SNEGSKA (reference sequence). Trimming pared 0 bases from V and 2 bases from J, leaving 11 bases between. Written as DNA, the CDR3 is TGCAGTGCTAGAGATTGGGCAGGGGGCAATCAGCCCCAGCATTTT. Protein sequence: CSARDWAGGNQPQHF.

This clonotype came up a few times. The chain combines TRBV6-2 or TRBV6-3 with TRBJ2-1; D gene uncertain. The V end was cut by 2 bases, the J end by 1 base, with 6 bases between. This CDR3 contains 14 residues. CDR1 and CDR2 (germline): MNHEY, SVGEGT. The CDR3 region is CASSYTLSYNEQFF. The CDR3 DNA sequence: TGTGCCAGCAGTTACACACTTTCCTACAATGAGCAGTTCTTC.

Only a few counts were recorded for this clonotype. This chain joins TRBV19 and TRBJ1-2; D is possibly TRBD1 (6 bases). CDR1 and CDR2 from the germline V gene are LNHDA and SQIVND (reference sequence). Trimming removed 8 bases at V and 2 bases at J, with 12 bases between. CDR3 length: 13 residues. In nucleotides, the CDR3 is TGTGCCAGTGGAAGACAGGCAAACTATGGCTACACCTTC. Amino acids: CASGRQANYGYTF.

This chain links TRBV30 with TRBJ2-3, with TRBD2 as a possible D gene (6 bases). This CDR3 contains 15 residues. The germline CDR1 and CDR2 sequences are GTSNPN and SVGIG (reference sequence). V lost 2 bases, J lost 0 bases, and 12 bases lay in between. CDR3 in amino acids: CAWSWLARSTDTQYF. The DNA of the CDR3 is TGTGCCTGGAGTTGGCTAGCGAGAAGCACAGATACGCAGTATTTT.

This clonotype has only a few counts. V gene TRBV20-1 combines with J gene TRBJ2-7; 8 bases fit TRBD2. The CDR3 runs to 17 residues. V trimming: 0 bases; J trimming: 1 base; junction bases outside the gene matches: 11. The V gene's germline CDR1 is DFQATT and CDR2 SNEGSKA (reference sequence). The CDR3 coding sequence is TGCAGTGCTAGAGATATTCTAGCGGGTATATTATCCTACGAGCAGTACTTC. This translates into CSARDILAGILSYEQYF.